This T cell receptor (beta chain) came from a study of blood T cell repertoires in COVID-19 (dated by TCRdb to 2020 to 2022). Study-wide context: The collaborator samples originated in the United States, Italy and Spain and spanned the acute and convalescent phases of COVID-19. The prospective study material was composed of cDNA or gDNA derived from T cells, B-cell-depleted T cells, or PBMCs. Sample metadata almost always included a de-identified subject ID, COVID-19 status, age in years and sex. The repertoires were released in a freely available public database meant as a resource for research on the immune response to SARS-CoV-2. Where HLA class I and class II types were available, the types were taken from metadata supplied by the sample provider, not from assay-based typing. The samples were drawn from the first 160 participants of the ongoing ImmuneRACE study and from 950 to 1,500 subjects provided by 6 global collaborators. Deeply sampled blood TCRbeta repertoires from subjects exposed to, actively infected with, or recovered from COVID-19 were included in the dataset.

From its cysteine to its phenylalanine, the CDR3 spans 13 amino acids. Only the CDR3 portion is preserved as DNA: 39 bases, with reading frame beginning at the first base. For this chain, trimming is 0 bases at the V end and 6 bases at the J end, and the number of junction bases without a gene match is 1. TCRbeta CDR3 regions were amplified from genomic DNA by means of the immunoSEQ Assay, a bias-controlled multiplex PCR. As for the authors' bioinformatics: Within the assay, amplification of reference gene primers was used to estimate how many nucleated cells each sample contained. To quantify the absolute abundance of each unique TCRbeta CDR3 rearrangement, sequence reads were collapsed and filtered. Productive Simpson clonality was computed per sample as the square root of Simpson's diversity index over productive rearrangements. This is the immuneACCESS table as TCRdb keeps it, with only in-frame sequences that have V and J called. A part of the clones is gone; compared with another copy, unresolved V genes explain less than half, and the rest is unexplained. V and J calls and clone size are as listed in that table; D and trimming were resolved from the DNA. Present in this sample are approximately 350,000 clones, 80% to 90% of which were seen just once. The ten largest make up about 3% of the sample.

What the work shows at the level of the full study, not this receptor alone: How much clinical and demographic metadata was included differed by source and by participant, and the metadata was provided uncurated.

A remark on this clone: No antigen is known for it. Base qualities are missing; no much larger clone stands one base away.

Each collaborating institution followed its own protocols to collect whole blood in K2EDTA tubes. For TCRbeta analysis, collaborators shipped samples in one of three forms: frozen whole blood, isolated PBMCs, or DNA extracted from either of those sample types. The sequence derives from a man aged 25 to 40 with active or convalescent COVID-19. Recombination linked TRBV12-3 or TRBV12-4 to TRBJ1-1; the junction holds 7 bases that match TRBD1. The sample consisted of peripheral blood. The CDR3 corresponds to CASSLADRAEAFF. Here is the DNA: TGTGCCAGCAGTTTAGCCGACAGGGCTGAAGCTTTCTTT.